Shown below are 28 T cell receptor beta chains from a single sample sequenced in a study of CD8+ T cells in alopecia areata. cDNA prepared by RNA extraction and subsequent reverse transcription served as the template for sequencing. The data were produced by immunoSEQ multiplex PCR, yet TCRdb's version contains in-frame clones alone and is incomplete. This table holds under 250,000 clones, approximately 52% found once. This material consisted of CD4+ T cells sorted from blood, taken at week 0. The receptors were sampled from a human donor with alopecia areata.

This clone was seen more than once but under ten times. V and J are TRBV30 and TRBJ2-2; no reliable D call. The germline gives CDR1 GTSNPN, CDR2 SVGIG (reference sequence). This CDR3 is built from 16 residues. The V gene lost 0 bases and the J gene lost 8 bases, with 19 bases spanning the gap. The CDR3 coding sequence is TGTGCCTGGAGTGTACTCCCGGCAGGCCGTGGGGGGGAGCTGTTTTTT. Its translation is CAWSVLPAGRGGELFF.

This clone was picked up a small number of times. The chain uses TRBV29-1 and TRBJ1-3; D call uncertain. Trimming cost V 6 bases and J 0 bases, with 12 bases left between them. There are 14 residues in the CDR3. From germline, CDR1 is SQVTM and CDR2 ANQGSEA. This CDR3 is CSVAVVSSGNTIYF. CDR3 nucleotides: TGCAGCGTCGCAGTGGTCAGCTCTGGAAACACCATATATTTT.

The gene calls are TRBV29-1 and TRBJ2-7; possibly TRBD1 or TRBD2 for D (6 bases each). The germline V and J ends were trimmed by 5 bases and 7 bases, with 18 bases remaining between them. The germline gives CDR1 SQVTM, CDR2 ANQGSEA. This CDR3 region has 13 residues. The DNA for the CDR3 is TGCAGCGTTTCCTACGGGGGCTGGGAAGAGCAGTACTTC. This encodes CSVSYGGWEEQYF.

The chain has TRBV29-1 and TRBJ2-1; perhaps D is TRBD1 or TRBD2 (5 bases each). Germline CDR1 is SQVTM and CDR2 is ANQGSEA. This CDR3 contains 15 residues. V gave up 1 base and J gave up 4 bases, with 14 bases separating them. The CDR3 spells CSVEVIGAAYNEQFF. CDR3 DNA sequence: TGCAGCGTTGAAGTCATCGGGGCAGCGTACAATGAGCAGTTCTTC.

This clone was counted only a few times. The chain couples TRBV5-1 to TRBJ2-1; D is ambiguous. The CDR3 consists of 14 residues. Germline V gene lookup returns CDR1 SGHRS and CDR2 YFSETQ. The V gene lost 4 bases and the J gene lost 1 base, with 9 bases spanning the gap. Here the CDR3 DNA reads TGCGCCAGCAGCCCCTCGAGATCCTACAATGAGCAGTTCTTC. Its translation: CASSPSRSYNEQFF. Based on the CDR3 plus reference TRBV5-1 and TRBJ2-1, the full variable domain is KAGVTQTPRYLIKTRGQQVTLSCSPISGHRSVSWYQQTPGQGLQFLFEYFSETQRNKGNFPGRFSGRQFSNSRSEMNVSTLELGDSALYLCASSPSRSYNEQFFGPGTRLTVL.

This chain joins TRBV6-6 and TRBJ2-4, with D hard to call. Trimming took off 0 bases at V and 6 bases at J, with 9 bases between the two ends. Germline CDR1 reads MNHNY; CDR2 reads SVGAGI (reference sequence). The CDR3 runs 14 residues. CDR3 bases: TGTGCCAGCAGTTACTCGAACTACTTAAACATTCAGTACTTC. It yields the protein CASSYSNYLNIQYF.

CDR3: CASSRAVGLAGGDEQFF. CDR3 nucleotide sequence: TGCGCCAGCAGCCGCGCCGTGGGACTAGCGGGAGGTGATGAGCAGTTCTTC. V gene TRBV4-1 combines with J gene TRBJ2-1, with 15 bases lining up with TRBD2. The CDR3 runs 17 residues. J was trimmed by 8 bases and V by 4 bases; bases with no gene match: 9. Germline CDR1 is MGHRA and CDR2 is YSYEKL.

The CDR3 loop reads CASSPGQGQETQYF. Written as DNA, the CDR3 is TGTGCCAGCTCACCGGGACAGGGCCAAGAGACCCAGTACTTC. The chain carries TRBV18 and TRBJ2-5, with 9 bases fitting TRBD1. The CDR3 runs 14 residues. Germline V gives CDR1 KGHSH, CDR2 LQKENI. Trimming removed 3 bases from V and 1 base from J; junction bases left unmatched: 0.

V usage is TRBV5-1 and J usage is TRBJ2-7; D remains unclear. CDR3 length: 12 residues. Trimming cost V 1 base and J 3 bases, with 5 bases left between them. Germline V gene sequence: CDR1 SGHRS, CDR2 YFSETQ. For the CDR3, the DNA is TGCGCCAGCAGCTTGCAGGACTACGAGCAGTACTTC. This sequence encodes CASSLQDYEQYF.

This chain uses TRBV2 with TRBJ1-5; D is possibly TRBD1 (5 bases). This CDR3 has 15 amino acids. With 8 bases removed from V and 0 bases from J, the gap between germline ends came to 14 bases. Germline assignment: CDR1 SNHLY and CDR2 FYNNEI. CDR3 in amino acids: CASYHGGNSNQPQHF. The CDR3 DNA is TGTGCCAGCTACCACGGGGGGAATAGCAATCAGCCCCAGCATTTT.

The genes are TRBV30 and TRBJ1-1, with D unclear. Germline CDR1 and CDR2: GTSNPN and SVGIG (reference sequence). The CDR3 contains 11 residues. Trimming removed 4 bases at V and 8 bases at J, with 11 bases between. CDR3 in DNA: TGTGCCTGGACTCTCCCCTCCGAAGCTTTCTTT. It is translated as CAWTLPSEAFF.

The CDR3 DNA reads TGTGCCAGCAGCCCGGGACAGTCTAGCACAGATACGCAGTATTTT. This translates into CASSPGQSSTDTQYF. The rearrangement joins TRBV7-9 to TRBJ2-3, with 7 nucleotides matching TRBD1. CDR1 and CDR2 (germline): SEHNR, FQNEAQ (reference sequence). V lost 5 bases and J lost 0; bases outside the gene matches: 5. The CDR3 covers 15 residues.

The rearrangement joins TRBV27 to TRBJ1-1; D is undetermined. This CDR3 is 15 amino acids long. In germline, CDR1 is MNHEY, CDR2 SMNVEV (reference sequence). V was trimmed by 2 bases and J by 0 bases, leaving 10 bases between them. As DNA, the CDR3 is TGTGCCAGCAGTTTACGTCCGGGGATGAACACTGAAGCTTTCTTT. This sequence encodes CASSLRPGMNTEAFF.

V is TRBV6-1 and J is TRBJ1-2; D gene uncertain. The CDR3 contains 13 residues. V was clipped by 0 bases and J by 5 bases, with 7 bases between them. The germline V gene has CDR1 MNHNS and CDR2 SASEGT. CDR3 nucleotides: TGTGCCAGCAGTGAAGCGCATGGATATGGCTACACCTTC. It yields the protein CASSEAHGYGYTF.

The chain couples TRBV6-5 to TRBJ1-6, with a possible D match to TRBD1 (6 bases). Trimming removed 5 bases at V and 5 bases at J, with 13 bases between. Per the germline V gene, CDR1 is MNHEY and CDR2 is SVGAGI. CDR3 length: 15 residues. CDR3 in DNA: TGTGCCAGCAGTCGTACGACAGGTCATAATTCACCCCTCCACTTT. Its translation is CASSRTTGHNSPLHF.

The J gene is TRBJ1-2, the V gene TRBV29-1; D call uncertain. Germline V CDR1 and CDR2: SQVTM, ANQGSEA. The V end lost 7 bases, the J end lost 7 bases, and 10 bases lay between the germline ends. The CDR3 spans 10 residues. In nucleotides, the CDR3 is TGCAGCGCGCAGACCGGTGGCTACACCTTC. Its protein product is CSAQTGGYTF.

The V and J genes are TRBV29-1 and TRBJ1-2; TRBD1 matches at 9 bases. The CDR3 runs to 16 residues. The V and J ends lost 3 bases and 0 bases, in that order; junction bases with no gene match: 8. The germline gives CDR1 SQVTM, CDR2 ANQGSEA. CDR3 sequence (DNA): TGCAGCGTTGACCTGCTCCGGGACAGGGCTAACTATGGCTACACCTTC. Translated, it gives CSVDLLRDRANYGYTF.

The rearrangement joins TRBV5-4 to TRBJ2-6; D might be TRBD2 (5 bases). This CDR3 is 16 amino acids long. Trimming took 4 bases from V and 4 from J, leaving 15 bases between them. Germline V gene data show CDR1 as SGHNT and CDR2 as YYREEE (reference sequence). CDR3 loop: CASSLKGLAGANVLTF. The CDR3 DNA is TGTGCCAGCAGCCTAAAGGGCCTAGCAGGGGCCAACGTCCTGACTTTC.

The chain carries TRBV5-1 and TRBJ1-4, with a weak D call TRBD1 (5 bases). Germline V gene sequence: CDR1 SGHRS, CDR2 YFSETQ. Trimming took off 2 bases at V and 0 bases at J, with 5 bases between the two ends. This CDR3 is built from 14 residues. The CDR3 coding sequence is TGCGCCAGCAGCTTACAGGCAACTAATGAAAAACTGTTTTTT. Translating gives CASSLQATNEKLFF.

This sequence joins TRBV29-1 and TRBJ1-1, with D perhaps TRBD1 (5 bases). CDR3 length: 16 residues. V was pared by 3 bases and J by 4 bases, with 21 bases between. Looked up from germline, CDR1 is SQVTM and CDR2 is ANQGSEA. CDR3 DNA sequence: TGCAGCGTTGAGAGGTGGGTCATGGGGGGAGGCACTGAAGCTTTCTTT. Amino acid sequence: CSVERWVMGGGTEAFF.

This clone was seen a handful of times. This chain uses TRBV2 with TRBJ2-1, with 8 bases fitting TRBD1. CDR3 size: 13 residues. Germline-derived CDR1 and CDR2 are SNHLY and FYNNEI. With 5 bases clipped from V and 6 bases from J, the junction kept 3 bases outside the gene matches. The CDR3 loop reads CASSLTGGNEQFF. The CDR3 DNA is TGTGCCAGCAGTCTCACAGGGGGCAATGAGCAGTTCTTC.

This clone was seen more than once but under ten times. This chain connects TRBV19 to TRBJ2-6; D remains ambiguous. This CDR3 has 13 amino acids. Between the trimmed V and J ends, which lost 5 bases and 3 bases, there was a span of 5 bases. The germline V gene has CDR1 LNHDA and CDR2 SQIVND (reference sequence). The CDR3 reads CASSFNGANVLTF. The CDR3, as DNA: TGTGCCAGTAGTTTCAATGGGGCCAACGTCCTGACTTTC. The entire variable domain, with the rest obtained from reference TRBV19 and TRBJ2-6, is as follows: DGGITQSPKYLFRKEGQNVTLSCEQNLNHDAMYWYRQDPGQGLRLIYYSQIVNDFQKGDIAEGYSVSREKKESFPLTVTSAQKNPTAFYLCASSFNGANVLTFGAGSRLTVL.

The chain has TRBV11-2 and TRBJ1-2; D is unclear. V lost 4 bases to trimming and J lost 7 bases, with 13 bases between them. This CDR3 is 13 amino acids long. In germline, CDR1 is SGHAT, CDR2 FQNNGV. This CDR3 reads CASSSNPTVGYTF. The CDR3 coding sequence is TGTGCCAGCAGCTCTAACCCGACGGTTGGCTACACCTTC.

The genes are TRBV6-5 and TRBJ1-1, with TRBD1 matching over 8 bases. The germline V gene has CDR1 MNHEY and CDR2 SVGAGI. The CDR3 totals 14 residues. V lost 5 bases to trimming and J lost 4 bases; unmatched junction nucleotides: 6. CDR3 nucleotide sequence: TGTGCCAGCAGTCGAGACAGGGGCAGCACTGAAGCTTTCTTT. Its protein is CASSRDRGSTEAFF.

The chain uses TRBV30 and TRBJ1-1; TRBD1 is a possible D gene (5 bases). The CDR3 has 14 residues. Trimming removed 3 bases at V and 4 bases at J, with 15 bases between. Looked up from germline, CDR1 is GTSNPN and CDR2 is SVGIG (reference sequence). The CDR3 region is CAWRGRVRGTEAFF. In DNA form, the CDR3 reads TGTGCCTGGAGGGGGCGGGTTAGGGGCACTGAAGCTTTCTTT.

This clone was observed a handful of times. The CDR3 DNA is TGTGCCAGCAGACCCGGGACAGGCTCCTACGAGCAGTACTTC. Its protein product is CASRPGTGSYEQYF. This chain links TRBV2 with TRBJ2-7, with TRBD1 matching over 8 bases. This CDR3 spans 14 amino acids. Per germline, CDR1 SNHLY and CDR2 FYNNEI. The junction had 4 bases not matched to a gene; V was cut back by 6 bases and J by 0 bases.

V usage is TRBV2 and J usage is TRBJ1-5, with no clear D. CDR3 size: 14 residues. Trimming cost V 2 bases and J 3 bases, with 8 bases left between them. Germline lookup yields CDR1 SNHLY and CDR2 FYNNEI. The CDR3 DNA sequence: TGTGCCAGCAGTGAAACAACAGTCAATCAGCCCCAGCATTTT. Amino acids: CASSETTVNQPQHF. The whole variable domain, remainder taken from reference TRBV2 and TRBJ1-5, is EPEVTQTPSHQVTQMGQEVILRCVPISNHLYFYWYRQILGQKVEFLVSFYNNEISEKSEIFDDQFSVERPDGSNFTLKIRSTKLEDSAMYFCASSETTVNQPQHFGDGTRLSIL.

V is TRBV25-1 and J is TRBJ1-2; 7 bases agree with TRBD1. The CDR3 spans 16 residues. J lost 4 bases, V lost 3 bases, and 11 bases had no gene match. Germline CDR1 is MGHDK and CDR2 is SYGVNS. CDR3: CASSDSNRGVSYGYTF. The CDR3 region has the DNA TGTGCCAGCAGTGATTCCAACAGGGGTGTGAGCTATGGCTACACCTTC.